These 31 T cell receptor beta chains came from one sample sequenced in a study of shared clonotypes between healthy human individuals. The method was immunoSEQ multiplex PCR; TCRdb's version includes in-frame clones alone and lacks a portion of them. The sample shows 1,500,000 or so clones, approximately 98.5% of them seen only once. The sample comprised naive CD4+ T cells sorted from blood. Indicated subset: CD45RA+ positively selected. Receptor source: a young man in good health.

Remarks on this clone: Additional DNA sequences in this sample encode the identical CDR3. The chain couples TRBV5-1 to TRBJ2-2, with D perhaps TRBD2 (6 bases). This CDR3 comprises 15 residues. The germline V gene encodes CDR1 SGHRS and CDR2 YFSETQ. The V end lost 0 bases, the J end lost 1 base, and 7 bases lay between the germline ends. This CDR3 reads CASSLAGENTGELFF. The CDR3 region has the DNA TGCGCCAGCAGCTTGGCGGGGGAGAACACCGGGGAGCTGTTTTTT.

Concerning this clone: This CDR3 is also generated by other DNA sequences in the sample. The CDR3 DNA reads TGTGCCAGCTCACCTAGCGGGGCGAACACCGGGGAGCTGTTTTTT. Its protein is CASSPSGANTGELFF. This rearrangement joins TRBV18 to TRBJ2-2, with 8 positions matching TRBD2. The ends lost 3 bases at V and 0 bases at J; junction bases unmatched: 0. Germline V gene sequence: CDR1 KGHSH, CDR2 LQKENI. The CDR3 consists of 15 residues.

The V and J genes are TRBV5-4 and TRBJ2-1, with a possible D match to TRBD1 (5 bases). Trimming stripped 4 bases from V and 2 bases from J, with 13 bases between. CDR3 length: 15 amino acids. The V gene's germline CDR1 is SGHNT and CDR2 YYREEE (reference sequence). CDR3 residues: CASSVGAGTYNEQFF. CDR3 nucleotide sequence: TGTGCCAGCAGCGTTGGGGCAGGGACCTACAATGAGCAGTTCTTC.

The chain couples TRBV5-5 to TRBJ2-3; D possibly corresponds to TRBD2 (6 bases). CDR1 and CDR2 from the germline V gene are SGHKS and YYEKEE (reference sequence). Trimming shortened V by 4 bases and J by 4 bases, and 13 bases separated the two germline ends. The CDR3 has 14 amino acids. Here the CDR3 reads CASSLETRPDTQYF. The CDR3 DNA reads TGTGCCAGCAGCCTAGAGACTAGGCCAGATACGCAGTATTTT.

The chain carries TRBV9 and TRBJ2-7; D may be TRBD1 (6 bases). The CDR3 runs to 15 residues. Germline values: CDR1 SGDLS, CDR2 YYNGEE. Trimming removed 1 base from V and 0 bases from J, with 11 bases in between. This chain's CDR3 is CASSVSTGVSYEQYF. In DNA, the CDR3 is TGTGCCAGCAGCGTATCGACAGGCGTCTCCTACGAGCAGTACTTC. The whole variable domain, filled in from reference TRBV9 and TRBJ2-7, reads DSGVTQTPKHLITATGQRVTLRCSPRSGDLSVYWYQQSLDQGLQFLIQYYNGEERAKGNILERFSAQQFPDLHSELNLSSLELGDSALYFCASSVSTGVSYEQYFGPGTRLTVT.

A single count supports this clone. The rearrangement links TRBV18 to TRBJ1-1, with D hard to call. The CDR3 covers 16 residues. The germline V gene encodes CDR1 KGHSH and CDR2 LQKENI. V was trimmed by 1 base and J by 4 bases, leaving 16 bases between them. CDR3 in amino acids: CASSPLNAKGGTEAFF. CDR3 bases: TGTGCCAGCTCACCACTTAATGCGAAGGGAGGCACTGAAGCTTTCTTT. Based on the CDR3 plus reference TRBV18 and TRBJ1-1, the full variable domain is NAGVMQNPRHLVRRRGQEARLRCSPMKGHSHVYWYRQLPEEGLKFMVYLQKENIIDESGMPKERFSAEFPKEGPSILRIQQVVRGDSAAYFCASSPLNAKGGTEAFFGQGTRLTVV.

The chain employs TRBV11-2 and TRBJ1-4; TRBD1 aligns across 7 bases. V lost 4 bases and J lost 11; bases outside the gene matches: 7. The CDR3 has 13 amino acids. Per the germline V gene, CDR1 is SGHAT and CDR2 is FQNNGV. The CDR3 DNA sequence: TGTGCCAGCAGCTCCGACAGGGACGGGAAACTGTTTTTT. Its translation is CASSSDRDGKLFF.

This chain links TRBV19 with TRBJ1-2; 7 nucleotides align to TRBD1. Looked up from germline, CDR1 is LNHDA and CDR2 is SQIVND (reference sequence). With V trimmed by 6 bases and J by 2 bases, 6 bases remained unmatched. This CDR3 is 14 amino acids long. The CDR3 reads CASRRDSQNYGYTF. The DNA of the CDR3 is TGTGCCAGTAGACGGGACAGCCAAAACTATGGCTACACCTTC.

The V and J genes are TRBV18 and TRBJ2-1; 8 bases match TRBD2. Unmatched junction bases numbered 9, after V lost 2 bases and J lost 6 bases. CDR3 length: 16 residues. Germline values: CDR1 KGHSH, CDR2 LQKENI. Written as DNA, the CDR3 is TGTGCCAGCTCACCAGGGCTAGCGGGCATCAGCAATGAGCAGTTCTTC. Its translation: CASSPGLAGISNEQFF.

The chain uses TRBV18 and TRBJ2-5; 9 bases match TRBD2. V lost 2 bases to trimming and J lost 5 bases; unmatched junction nucleotides: 6. This CDR3 is 15 amino acids long. Per the germline V gene, CDR1 is KGHSH and CDR2 is LQKENI. The CDR3 nucleotides are TGTGCCAGCTCACCAGAGGGACTAGCTTTGGAGACCCAGTACTTC. Protein: CASSPEGLALETQYF.

The chain couples TRBV27 to TRBJ2-7; D may be TRBD1 or TRBD2 (5 bases each). The V and J ends lost 9 bases and 0 bases respectively, with 12 bases between them. There are 13 residues in the CDR3. Germline V CDR1 and CDR2: MNHEY, SMNVEV (reference sequence). The CDR3, as DNA: TGTGCCAGTGGGACGCTGAGCTCCTACGAGCAGTACTTC. It yields the protein CASGTLSSYEQYF.

CDR3 in DNA: TGCAGCGGCTCAAGGGGAGAGACCCAGTACTTC. Residues: CSGSRGETQYF. This chain links TRBV29-1 with TRBJ2-5, with TRBD1 as a possible D gene (5 bases). Trimming left V 7 bases short and J 4 bases short, with 10 bases between. Germline V CDR1 and CDR2: SQVTM, ANQGSEA. CDR3 size: 11 residues.

The CDR3 coding sequence is TGTGCCACCAGCAGAGATACAGAGACCCAGTACTTC. Translating it yields CATSRDTETQYF. This chain joins TRBV15 and TRBJ2-5; D ambiguous. The germline V gene has CDR1 LNHNV and CDR2 YYDKDF (reference sequence). V lost 0 bases to trimming and J lost 4 bases, with 3 bases between them. The CDR3 length is 12 residues.

This rearrangement joins TRBV5-4 to TRBJ2-5; either TRBD1 or TRBD2 may supply D (5 bases each). The CDR3 is 14 residues long. V gave up 1 base and J gave up 4 bases, with 11 bases separating them. The germline gives CDR1 SGHNT, CDR2 YYREEE (reference sequence). For the CDR3, the DNA is TGTGCCAGCAGCTTGCAGGGACGGATAGAGACCCAGTACTTC. Its translation: CASSLQGRIETQYF.

The rearrangement joins TRBV5-3 to TRBJ1-5; D is ambiguous. TRBV5-3 is placed among ORFs of uncertain function. V was clipped by 2 bases and J by 4 bases, with 16 bases between them. The CDR3 is 16 amino acids. CDR3 bases: TGTGCCAGAAGCTTTTTTTATCAGAATGTGAATCAGCCCCAGCATTTT. Protein sequence: CARSFFYQNVNQPQHF.

This clone was recorded only once. For the CDR3, the DNA is TGTGCCAGCAGTGTGGCTCTTGCAGATACGCAGTATTTT. This sequence encodes CASSVALADTQYF. The chain is built from TRBV2 and TRBJ2-3; D gene ambiguous. The CDR3 runs to 13 residues. V was trimmed by 4 bases and J by 4 bases, leaving 9 bases between them. The V gene's germline CDR1 is SNHLY and CDR2 FYNNEI.

The chain uses TRBV18 and TRBJ2-7; D unresolved. Trimming stripped 2 bases from V and 5 bases from J, with 10 bases between. CDR3 size: 13 residues. CDR1 is KGHSH, CDR2 LQKENI, per germline. The CDR3 is CASSPKANHEQYF. The CDR3 region has the DNA TGTGCCAGCTCACCAAAGGCGAACCACGAGCAGTACTTC.

This rearrangement joins TRBV4-2 to TRBJ2-1, with 10 bases aligning to TRBD2. The CDR3 is 17 amino acids. Germline V gene sequence: CDR1 LGHNA, CDR2 YNFKEQ. V lost 3 bases, J lost 1 base, and 6 bases stayed unmatched. The CDR3 nucleotides are TGTGCCAGCAGCCACCAAAAAGCGGGAGGGTCCTACAATGAGCAGTTCTTC. Amino acid sequence: CASSHQKAGGSYNEQFF.

This chain links TRBV11-2 with TRBJ1-5, with no clear D. The V end was cut by 0 bases, the J end by 7 bases, with 4 bases between. Germline V gene lookup returns CDR1 SGHAT and CDR2 FQNNGV. This CDR3 has 12 residues. For the CDR3, the DNA is TGTGCCAGCAGCTTAGACCGGCAGCCCCAGCATTTT. Its protein is CASSLDRQPQHF. The full variable domain, rest sourced from reference TRBV11-2 and TRBJ1-5, is EAGVAQSPRYKIIEKRQSVAFWCNPISGHATLYWYQQILGQGPKLLIQFQNNGVVDDSQLPKDRFSAERLKGVDSTLKIQPAKLEDSAVYLCASSLDRQPQHFGDGTRLSIL.

The rearrangement uses TRBV19 and TRBJ2-7; TRBD1 is a possible D gene (7 bases). The V and J ends lost 4 bases and 0 bases respectively, with 13 bases between them. CDR3 length equals 15 residues. The germline V gene has CDR1 LNHDA and CDR2 SQIVND (reference sequence). The CDR3 here is CASSTSGGSSYEQYF. The CDR3 DNA sequence: TGTGCCAGTAGTACCTCAGGGGGGAGCTCCTACGAGCAGTACTTC.

This sequence joins TRBV19 and TRBJ1-2; 9 nucleotides align to TRBD1. CDR1 LNHDA and CDR2 SQIVND come from the germline V gene (reference sequence). CDR3 size: 15 residues. V was pared by 5 bases and J by 2 bases, with 6 bases of the junction left unmatched. This chain's CDR3 is CASSFTGQGNYGYTF. DNA for the CDR3: TGTGCCAGTAGTTTTACGGGACAGGGCAACTATGGCTACACCTTC.

This chain joins TRBV7-2 and TRBJ2-5; TRBD2 matches 13 bases. The germline CDR1 and CDR2 sequences are SGHTA and FQGNSA. The junction had 11 bases not matched to a gene; V was cut back by 5 bases and J by 5 bases. The CDR3 is 17 residues long. In nucleotides, the CDR3 is TGTGCCAGCAGCCTTGGACTAGCGGGAGCGACCAGGGAGACCCAGTACTTC. Translating gives CASSLGLAGATRETQYF.

CDR3 sequence: CASSGWREQFF. Written as DNA, the CDR3 is TGTGCCAGCAGTGGCTGGCGTGAGCAGTTCTTC. This chain links TRBV14 with TRBJ2-1; D gene uncertain. The germline V gene encodes CDR1 SGHDN and CDR2 FVKESK. Trimming pared 6 bases from V and 9 bases from J, leaving 9 bases between. The CDR3 is 11 amino acids.

This chain links TRBV7-6 with TRBJ2-5; 11 bases map to TRBD2. The CDR3 runs 16 residues. Trimming cost V 1 base and J 2 bases; bases outside gene matches: 3. Germline V lookup: CDR1 SGHVS, CDR2 FNYEAQ. CDR3 in amino acids: CASSLVAGGRQETQYF. The CDR3 coding sequence is TGTGCCAGCAGCTTAGTAGCGGGAGGGCGACAAGAGACCCAGTACTTC.

The rearrangement uses TRBV5-1 and TRBJ2-3, with D tentatively TRBD1 (5 bases). The CDR3 length is 15 residues. V dropped 2 bases and J dropped 2 bases, with 12 bases sitting between them. The germline V gene encodes CDR1 SGHRS and CDR2 YFSETQ. In DNA form, the CDR3 reads TGCGCCAGCAGCTTAAAGGGGTCGGCCACAGATACGCAGTATTTT. The encoded protein is CASSLKGSATDTQYF.

The gene calls are TRBV18 and TRBJ2-3, with D unclear. The CDR3 totals 15 residues. From germline, CDR1 is KGHSH and CDR2 LQKENI. Trimming took 1 base from V and 0 from J, leaving 8 bases between them. CDR3 in amino acids: CASSPRGESTDTQYF. The CDR3 coding sequence is TGTGCCAGCTCACCACGTGGGGAAAGCACAGATACGCAGTATTTT.

The rearrangement links TRBV5-1 to TRBJ2-7, with D possibly TRBD1 on 5 matching bases. The CDR3 spans 12 residues. V shed 4 bases and J shed 3 bases, with 8 bases lying between them. Germline V gene sequence: CDR1 SGHRS, CDR2 YFSETQ. Written as DNA, the CDR3 is TGCGCCAGCAGCACGCAGGGCTACGAGCAGTACTTC. Its translation: CASSTQGYEQYF.

This rearrangement joins TRBV7-2 to TRBJ2-6; D is ambiguous. This CDR3 is 16 amino acids long. V was cut by 3 bases and J by 1 base, with 10 bases left in between. The germline V gene has CDR1 SGHTA and CDR2 FQGNSA. The CDR3 DNA follows: TGTGCCAGCAGCTTTAGGCGGCATTCTGGGGCCAACGTCCTGACTTTC. Translated, it gives CASSFRRHSGANVLTF.

For this clone: At the DNA level, this CDR3 is encoded by other sequences in the same sample as well. The rearrangement links TRBV11-2 to TRBJ2-2; possible D gene TRBD1, 5 bases. Germline lookup yields CDR1 SGHAT and CDR2 FQNNGV. Trimming removed 1 base at V and 2 bases at J, with 8 bases between. The CDR3 has 15 residues. DNA for the CDR3: TGTGCCAGCAGCTTAGGCAGGGCCAACACCGGGGAGCTGTTTTTT. Protein: CASSLGRANTGELFF. Based on the CDR3 plus reference TRBV11-2 and TRBJ2-2, the full variable domain is EAGVAQSPRYKIIEKRQSVAFWCNPISGHATLYWYQQILGQGPKLLIQFQNNGVVDDSQLPKDRFSAERLKGVDSTLKIQPAKLEDSAVYLCASSLGRANTGELFFGEGSRLTVL.

This chain uses TRBV19 with TRBJ2-5; 10 positions match TRBD2. The V segment lost 5 bases and the J segment 4 bases; nucleotides outside the gene matches: 10. There are 16 residues in the CDR3. Germline V CDR1 and CDR2: LNHDA, SQIVND (reference sequence). The CDR3 reads CASSSPASGRAETQYF. The CDR3 DNA reads as TGTGCCAGTAGTTCCCCGGCTAGCGGGAGAGCAGAGACCCAGTACTTC.

The chain employs TRBV7-6 and TRBJ2-1; 11 bases map to TRBD2. CDR3 length equals 13 residues. V lost 4 bases and J lost 10; bases outside the gene matches: 3. Germline assignment: CDR1 SGHVS and CDR2 FNYEAQ. This CDR3 reads CASSSLAGVEQFF. The CDR3 DNA sequence: TGTGCCAGCAGCTCACTAGCGGGGGTCGAGCAGTTCTTC.